The source of this T cell receptor beta chain is a study of long-term antiretroviral therapy in people with HIV. Study context: Specimens dating back about a decade before the 2015 immediate-ART recommendation are the oldest included.

Broader study findings: Pre-ART clonal expansions dominated every time point's repertoire. From about 2003 to 2017, blood was obtained, possibly while participants received older ART regimens.

A v3.0 immunoSEQ assay was performed at survey level. The protocol was immunoSEQ multiplex PCR, while the TCRdb copy is restricted to in-frame clones and leaves out a portion. The sample has 25,000 to 30,000 clones; roughly 93% are singletons. A note on this clone: Its antigen is unidentified.

The CDR3 consists of 13 residues. CDR1 and CDR2 (germline): SGHAT, FQNNGV. The ends were cut back, 5 bases at V and 6 bases at J, with 13 bases in the middle. The clonotype comes from a woman between 40 and 55 years old with HIV. This material consisted of unsorted PBMCs, taken roughly 6.5 years after starting antiretroviral therapy. This chain uses TRBV11-2 with TRBJ1-1; D may be TRBD1 (6 bases). The CDR3 here is CASSPRQVSEAFF. CDR3 nucleotides: TGTGCCAGCAGCCCTCGACAGGTCTCTGAAGCTTTCTTT.